The next 10 T cell receptor beta chains were all read from a single sample in a study of T cells in Graves' hyperthyroidism and ophthalmopathy (dated by TCRdb to 2018 to 2020). The library was obtained by multiplex PCR. The sequencer was an Illumina HiSeq 2000. Amplification of TCR beta CDR3 regions was carried out from RNA transcripts. The first round of RT-PCR for the TCR CDR3 was performed with the HTBI primer set and the Qiagen OneStep RT-PCR kit. The public reads were run again by TCRdb, first through fastp at Q25 and then through MiXCR, and only productive beta chains were kept. Rows matching on CDR3 protein sequence are summarized as one entry with the most common DNA and genes. Counted in this sample were 360,000 or so distinct CDR3 sequences; around 15% of them appeared once. The ten largest clones add up to approximately 19% of the sample. The sequenced sample consisted of blood. The origin of the receptors is an older woman with Graves' ophthalmopathy.

This clonotype showed up many times. The CDR3 bases are TGTGCCAGCAGTGAAGCTTTCGGGATCGCCTACAATGAGCAGTTCTTC. Translation: CASSEAFGIAYNEQFF. The chain recombines TRBV6-1 with TRBJ2-1; maybe TRBD2 (5 bases). From germline, CDR1 is MNHNS and CDR2 SASEGT. CDR3 length: 16 amino acids. V lost 0 bases and J lost 2, with 11 bases in between.

The chain has TRBV6-1 and TRBJ1-4; 7 nucleotides match TRBD1. The trim removed 6 bases at V and 8 bases at J, leaving 9 bases unmatched. The CDR3 has 14 amino acids. Germline V gene data show CDR1 as MNHNS and CDR2 as SASEGT. DNA of the CDR3: TGTGCCAGCAGGGAAAGGGACAGCATCGAAAAACTGTTTTTT. It codes for CASRERDSIEKLFF.

This clonotype has more than one count but fewer than ten. The chain employs TRBV7-8 and TRBJ2-3; 12 positions match TRBD2. V was pared by 2 bases and J by 1 base, with 7 bases of the junction left unmatched. The V gene's germline CDR1 is SGHVS and CDR2 FQNEAQ. This CDR3 comprises 18 residues. The CDR3 DNA follows: TGTGCCAGCAGCTTAAAGACTAGCGGGAGAGGGGGCACAGATACGCAGTATTTT. This gives the protein CASSLKTSGRGGTDTQYF.

V and J are TRBV6-2 or TRBV6-3 and TRBJ1-1; 7 bases are shared with TRBD1. The CDR3 has 14 residues. Germline V lookup: CDR1 MNHEY, CDR2 SVGEGT. Trimming cost V 7 bases and J 10 bases; bases outside gene matches: 15. The chain's CDR3 is CASNGGWEGAGAFF. CDR3 coding DNA: TGTGCCAGCAATGGGGGATGGGAGGGGGCAGGAGCTTTCTTT.

The rearrangement links TRBV30 to TRBJ1-5, with TRBD1 identical over 8 bases. V shed 4 bases and J 3 bases; nucleotides not matched to a gene: 5. CDR3 length equals 14 residues. The germline V gene encodes CDR1 GTSNPN and CDR2 SVGIG (reference sequence). CDR3 sequence reads: CAWKKQGVNQPQHF. The CDR3 DNA is TGTGCCTGGAAGAAACAGGGGGTCAATCAGCCCCAGCATTTT. Supplemented by reference TRBV30 and TRBJ1-5, the full variable domain reads SQTIHQWPATLVQPVGSPLSLECTVEGTSNPNLYWYRQAAGRGLQLLFYSVGIGQISSEVPQNLSASRPQDRQFILSSKKLLLSDSGFYLCAWKKQGVNQPQHFGDGTRLSIL.

This clonotype occurred a few times. The chain couples TRBV11-2 to TRBJ2-3, with D hard to call. This CDR3 is built from 16 residues. Germline V gives CDR1 SGHAT, CDR2 FQNNGV. V lost 3 bases and J 3 bases, leaving 16 bases between the germline ends. The CDR3 coding sequence is TGTGCCAGCAGCTTGACGGCTGGTGGGAATACAGATACGCAGTATTTT. It codes for CASSLTAGGNTDTQYF. Full variable domain (remainder filled in from reference TRBV11-2 and TRBJ2-3): EAGVAQSPRYKIIEKRQSVAFWCNPISGHATLYWYQQILGQGPKLLIQFQNNGVVDDSQLPKDRFSAERLKGVDSTLKIQPAKLEDSAVYLCASSLTAGGNTDTQYFGPGTRLTVL.

This clonotype was detected many times. This rearrangement joins TRBV11-2 to TRBJ1-6; D not certain. Between the trimmed V and J ends, which lost 1 base and 6 bases, there was a span of 7 bases. The CDR3 runs 14 residues. Looked up from germline, CDR1 is SGHAT and CDR2 is FQNNGV. CDR3 nucleotides: TGTGCCAGCAGCTTAGCGCAGCTTAATTCACCCCTCCACTTT. Its protein product is CASSLAQLNSPLHF.

In the case of this clonotype: Being one base from a much bigger clone, this may be a read error. The rearrangement links TRBV29-1 to TRBJ1-1; a possible D gene is TRBD1 (5 bases). Germline CDR1 reads SQVTM; CDR2 reads ANQGSEA. V was trimmed by 4 bases and J by 5 bases, leaving 11 bases between them. This CDR3 is 12 amino acids long. The chain's CDR3 is CSVVPGWTEAFF. CDR3 DNA: TGCAGCGTTGTACCAGGGTGGACTGAAGCTTTCTTT.

This clonotype was seen only a few times. The CDR3 sequence: CASSTTPRGRSRYEQYF. As DNA, the CDR3 is TGTGCCAGTAGTACAACCCCCCGCGGGAGGAGCCGCTACGAGCAGTACTTC. This rearrangement joins TRBV19 to TRBJ2-7, with 8 bases lining up with TRBD2. The CDR3 is made up of 17 amino acids. Germline V CDR1 and CDR2: LNHDA, SQIVND (reference sequence). V lost 4 bases and J lost 3; bases outside the gene matches: 14. The full variable domain, its missing parts supplied by reference TRBV19 and TRBJ2-7, is DGGITQSPKYLFRKEGQNVTLSCEQNLNHDAMYWYRQDPGQGLRLIYYSQIVNDFQKGDIAEGYSVSREKKESFPLTVTSAQKNPTAFYLCASSTTPRGRSRYEQYFGPGTRLTVT.

This clonotype was detected many times. V is TRBV2 and J is TRBJ1-6, with 8 bases lining up with TRBD1. Germline assignment: CDR1 SNHLY and CDR2 FYNNEI. Trimming cost V 6 bases and J 6 bases; bases outside gene matches: 4. CDR3 length: 14 residues. CDR3 DNA: TGTGCCAGCAGGAGGGACAGGCTTAATTCACCCCTCCACTTT. It codes for CASRRDRLNSPLHF.